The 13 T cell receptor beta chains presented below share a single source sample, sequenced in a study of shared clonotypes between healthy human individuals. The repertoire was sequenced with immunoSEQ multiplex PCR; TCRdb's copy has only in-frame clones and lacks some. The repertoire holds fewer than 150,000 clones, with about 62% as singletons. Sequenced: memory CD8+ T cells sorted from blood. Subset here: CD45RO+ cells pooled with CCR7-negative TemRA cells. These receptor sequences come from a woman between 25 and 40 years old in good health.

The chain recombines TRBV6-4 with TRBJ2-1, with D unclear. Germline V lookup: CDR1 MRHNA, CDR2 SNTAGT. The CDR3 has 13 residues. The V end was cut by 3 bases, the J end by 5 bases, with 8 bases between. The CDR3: CASSEGSNNEQFF. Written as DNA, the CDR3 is TGTGCCAGCAGTGAAGGGTCGAACAATGAGCAGTTCTTC.

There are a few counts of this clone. The CDR3, as DNA: TGTGCCAGCTCACCGGACGGGACAGGTCCTAACGATGAGCAGTTCTTC. Protein sequence: CASSPDGTGPNDEQFF. The genes are TRBV18 and TRBJ2-1; 8 bases line up with TRBD1. This CDR3 comprises 16 residues. CDR1 is KGHSH, CDR2 LQKENI, per germline. V was pared by 3 bases and J by 8 bases, with 12 bases of the junction left unmatched.

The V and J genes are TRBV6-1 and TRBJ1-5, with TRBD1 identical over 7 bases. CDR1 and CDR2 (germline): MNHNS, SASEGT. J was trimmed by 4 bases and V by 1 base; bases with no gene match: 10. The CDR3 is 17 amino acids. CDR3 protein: CASSEGFGGQLNQPQHF. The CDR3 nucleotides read TGTGCCAGCAGTGAAGGGTTTGGGGGACAGCTAAATCAGCCCCAGCATTTT.

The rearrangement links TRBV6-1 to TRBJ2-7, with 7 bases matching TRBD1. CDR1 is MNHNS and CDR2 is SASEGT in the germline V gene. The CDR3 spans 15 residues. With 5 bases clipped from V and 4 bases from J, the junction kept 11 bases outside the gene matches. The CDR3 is CASSFWNRGSYEQYF. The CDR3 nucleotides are TGTGCCAGCAGTTTCTGGAACAGGGGTTCTTACGAGCAGTACTTC.

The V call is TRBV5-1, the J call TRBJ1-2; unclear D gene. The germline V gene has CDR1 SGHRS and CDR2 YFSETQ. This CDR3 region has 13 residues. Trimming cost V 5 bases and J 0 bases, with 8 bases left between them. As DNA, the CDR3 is TGCGCCAGCAGTAAAGAACCTAACTATGGCTACACCTTC. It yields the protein CASSKEPNYGYTF.

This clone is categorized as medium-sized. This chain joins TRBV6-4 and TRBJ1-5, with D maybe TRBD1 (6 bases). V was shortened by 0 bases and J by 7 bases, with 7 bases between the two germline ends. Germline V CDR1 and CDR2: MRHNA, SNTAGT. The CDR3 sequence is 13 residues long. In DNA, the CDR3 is TGTGCCAGCAGTGACTCGGACAGCCAGCCCCAGCATTTT. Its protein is CASSDSDSQPQHF.

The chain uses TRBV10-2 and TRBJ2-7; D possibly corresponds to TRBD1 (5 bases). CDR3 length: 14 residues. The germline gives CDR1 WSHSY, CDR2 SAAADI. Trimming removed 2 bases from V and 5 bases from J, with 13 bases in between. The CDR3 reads CASSETQGSNEQYF. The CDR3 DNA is TGCGCCAGCAGTGAGACCCAGGGAAGTAACGAGCAGTACTTC.

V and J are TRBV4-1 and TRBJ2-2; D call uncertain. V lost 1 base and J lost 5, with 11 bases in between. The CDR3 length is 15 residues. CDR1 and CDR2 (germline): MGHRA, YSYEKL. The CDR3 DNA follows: TGCGCCAGCAGCCAAGTTAGCTTAATTACCGGGGAGCTGTTTTTT. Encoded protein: CASSQVSLITGELFF.

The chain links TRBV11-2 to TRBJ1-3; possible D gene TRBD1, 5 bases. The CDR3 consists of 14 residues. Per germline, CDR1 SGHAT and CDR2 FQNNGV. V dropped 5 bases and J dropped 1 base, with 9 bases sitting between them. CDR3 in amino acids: CASSESGSGNTIYF. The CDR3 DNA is TGTGCCAGCAGCGAATCAGGGTCTGGAAACACCATATATTTT.

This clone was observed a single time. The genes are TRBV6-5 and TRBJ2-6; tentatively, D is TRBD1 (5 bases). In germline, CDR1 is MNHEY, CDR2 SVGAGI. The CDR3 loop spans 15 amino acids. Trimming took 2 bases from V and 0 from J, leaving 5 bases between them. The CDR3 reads CASSYDSSGANVLTF. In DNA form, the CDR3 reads TGTGCCAGCAGTTACGACAGCTCTGGGGCCAACGTCCTGACTTTC.

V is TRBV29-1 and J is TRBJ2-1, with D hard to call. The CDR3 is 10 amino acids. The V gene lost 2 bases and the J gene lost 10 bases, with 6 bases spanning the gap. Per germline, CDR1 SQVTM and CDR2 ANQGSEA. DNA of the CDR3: TGCAGCGTTGAATTCCAAGAGCAGTTCTTC. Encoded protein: CSVEFQEQFF.

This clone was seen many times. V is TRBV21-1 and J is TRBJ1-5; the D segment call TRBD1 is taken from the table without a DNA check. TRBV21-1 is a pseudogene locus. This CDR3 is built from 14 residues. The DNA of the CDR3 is TGTGCCAGCAGAGACAGGTATAGCAATCAGCCCCAGCATTTT. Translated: CASRDRYSNQPQHF.

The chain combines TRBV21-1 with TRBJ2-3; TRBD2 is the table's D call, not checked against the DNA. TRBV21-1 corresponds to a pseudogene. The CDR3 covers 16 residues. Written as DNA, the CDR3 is TGTGCCAGCAGCAAGATTCTAGCGACACGCACAGATACGCAGTATTTT. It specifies CASSKILATRTDTQYF.